The clone carrying this T cell receptor beta chain was seen once. Sequence at one end of the junction differs from germline and may be a read error. This entry comes from a study of blood T cells in healthy people across ages. On the study more broadly: Per every two T cells, about one barcoded beta molecule was captured by template switching.

Germline CDR1 reads DFQATT; CDR2 reads SNEGSKA (reference sequence). The CDR3 sequence is 13 residues long. A J-beta primer mix and a sample-barcoded 5' primer were used in a second PCR of about 7 to 12 cycles. From the 5' RACE reads, TCRdb called clonotypes with MiXCR, one entry per CDR3 protein. The data show about 970,000 distinct CDR3 sequences, 51% seen once. The material sequenced was blood. This clonotype originated in a woman aged 55-69 years in good health. The chain is built from TRBV20-1 and TRBJ2-7, with 8 bases lining up with TRBD2. CDR3 loop: CSVGGRTSYGQYF. Written as DNA, the CDR3 is TGCAGTGTAGGCGGGAGGACCTCCTACGGGCAGTACTTC.